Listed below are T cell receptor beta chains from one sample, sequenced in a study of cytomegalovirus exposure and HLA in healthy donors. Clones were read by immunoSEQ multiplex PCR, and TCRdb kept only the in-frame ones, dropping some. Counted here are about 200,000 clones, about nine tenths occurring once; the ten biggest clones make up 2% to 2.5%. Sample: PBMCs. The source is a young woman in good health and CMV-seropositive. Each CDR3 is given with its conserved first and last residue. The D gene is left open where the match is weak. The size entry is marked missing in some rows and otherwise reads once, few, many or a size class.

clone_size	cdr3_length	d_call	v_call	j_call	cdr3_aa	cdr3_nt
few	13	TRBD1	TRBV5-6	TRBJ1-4	CASRQGADEKLFF	TGTGCCAGCAGACAGGGGGCGGATGAAAAACTGTTTTTT
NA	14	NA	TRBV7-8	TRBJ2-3	CASSLARNTDTQYF	TGTGCCAGCAGCTTAGCGAGAAACACAGATACGCAGTATTTT
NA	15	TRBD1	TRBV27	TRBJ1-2	CASSLFRQGEGGYTF	TGTGCCAGCAGTTTGTTCCGACAGGGAGAGGGAGGCTACACCTTC
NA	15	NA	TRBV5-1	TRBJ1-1	CASSLGQPQNTEAFF	TGCGCCAGCAGCTTGGGACAGCCCCAAAACACTGAAGCTTTCTTT
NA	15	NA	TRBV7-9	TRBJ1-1	CASSPSDSYNSEAFF	TGTGCCAGCAGCCCCTCAGACAGCTACAACTCTGAAGCTTTCTTT
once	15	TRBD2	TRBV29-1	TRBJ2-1	CSAAFSSGMWNEQFF	TGCAGCGCCGCCTTCTCTAGCGGGATGTGGAATGAGCAGTTCTTC
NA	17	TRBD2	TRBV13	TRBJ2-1	CASSPSEGRDSYNEQFF	TGTGCCAGCAGCCCCTCCGAGGGGAGGGACTCCTACAATGAGCAGTTCTTC
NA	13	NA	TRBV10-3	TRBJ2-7	CAINGAPGDEQYF	TGTGCCATCAATGGGGCCCCTGGGGACGAGCAGTACTTC
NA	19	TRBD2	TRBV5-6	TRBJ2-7	CASSFGGFIGQGFTYEQYF	TGTGCCAGCAGCTTCGGGGGGTTTATAGGTCAGGGATTTACCTACGAGCAGTACTTC
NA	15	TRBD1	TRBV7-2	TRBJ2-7	CASSLAGRGLSEQYF	TGTGCCAGCAGCTTAGCGGGCAGGGGGTTAAGCGAGCAGTACTTC
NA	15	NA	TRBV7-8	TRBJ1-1	CASSLLGGPIGLAFF	TGTGCCAGCAGCTTATTAGGGGGTCCGATAGGTTTGGCTTTCTTT
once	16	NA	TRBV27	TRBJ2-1	CASSLAGSLAYNEQFF	TGTGCCAGCAGTTTGGCGGGAAGCTTGGCCTACAATGAGCAGTTCTTC
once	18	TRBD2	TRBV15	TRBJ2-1	CATSRDSGRPGAYNEQFF	TGTGCCACCAGCAGAGATAGCGGGCGCCCCGGAGCCTACAATGAGCAGTTCTTC
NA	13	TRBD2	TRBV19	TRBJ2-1	CASKGGAGGEQFF	TGTGCCAGTAAGGGTGGGGCGGGGGGTGAGCAGTTCTTC
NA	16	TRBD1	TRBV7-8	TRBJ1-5	CASSLLAGGYNQPQHF	TGTGCCAGCAGCTTACTGGCAGGGGGCTACAATCAGCCCCAGCATTTT
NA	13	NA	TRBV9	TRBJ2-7	CASSVDGNYEQYF	TGTGCCAGCAGCGTTGACGGGAACTACGAGCAGTACTTC
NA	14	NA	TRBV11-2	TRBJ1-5	CASSSGTARQPQHF	TGTGCCAGCAGTTCCGGGACTGCTCGACAGCCCCAGCATTTT
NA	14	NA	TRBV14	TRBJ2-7	CASSQELGYYEQYF	TGTGCCAGCAGCCAAGAACTGGGCTACTACGAGCAGTACTTC
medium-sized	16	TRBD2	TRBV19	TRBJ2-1	CASSISAGDGYNEQFF	TGTGCCAGTAGTATCTCAGCGGGAGACGGCTACAATGAGCAGTTCTTC
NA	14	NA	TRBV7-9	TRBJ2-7	CASSRDSTSDEQYF	TGTGCCAGCAGCCGGGACTCCACGAGTGACGAGCAGTACTTC
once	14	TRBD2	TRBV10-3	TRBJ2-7	CAISGTSGRAEQYF	TGTGCCATCAGCGGGACTAGCGGGAGGGCCGAGCAGTACTTC
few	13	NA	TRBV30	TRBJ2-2	CAWSAGDTGELFF	TGTGCCTGGAGTGCAGGGGACACCGGGGAGCTGTTTTTT
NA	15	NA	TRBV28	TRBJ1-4	CASSLVGVTNEKLFF	TGTGCCAGCAGTTTGGTAGGGGTGACTAATGAAAAACTGTTTTTT
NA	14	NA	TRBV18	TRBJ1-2	CASSPQQGNYGYTF	TGTGCCAGCTCACCACAGCAGGGTAACTATGGCTACACCTTC
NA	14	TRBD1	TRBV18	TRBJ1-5	CASSPGDRAQPQHF	TGTGCCAGCTCACCGGGGGACAGGGCACAGCCCCAGCATTTT
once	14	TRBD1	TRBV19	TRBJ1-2	CASSRHRDSYGYTF	TGTGCCAGTAGTAGACACCGGGACAGCTATGGCTACACCTTC